The clone carrying this TCR beta chain has a handful of counts. Its matching antigen is unknown. This CDR3 contains 11 residues. Trimming pared 8 bases from V and 4 bases from J, leaving 8 bases between. Germline V gene data show CDR1 as SNHLY and CDR2 as FYNNEI. The sample comes from a study of cytomegalovirus exposure and HLA in healthy donors. Whole-study context: Early released data had around 88 million unique TCRs, all coming from HLA-typed donors. Study results and caveats: Prediction of most subjects' HLA-A and HLA-B alleles by TCR beta sequences was reportedly accurate.

Both 60 Vbeta primers and 13 Jbeta primers went into the PCR. As handled by the study authors: Later, some 75 million unique TCR beta chains were counted in an analysis, and roughly 11 million of them were shared. Libraries were prepared by immunoSEQ multiplex PCR; TCRdb keeps only in-frame clonotypes and omits some of them. V, J and clone size are those of that table, while D and trimming were read from the DNA. The repertoire includes 100,000 to 150,000 clones, around 74% of them detected once, and about 4% sits in the top ten. The source of this sequence is a woman in her fifties or sixties in good health and CMV-seropositive. The chain carries TRBV2 and TRBJ1-2; D not certain. Sequencing was carried out using PBMCs. The CDR3 DNA is TGTGCCAGCGAAGTAGTCTATGGCTACACCTTC. It specifies CASEVVYGYTF.